The present T cell receptor (beta chain) was sequenced within a study of blood T cell repertoires in COVID-19. About the research overall: COVID-19 samples, acute and convalescent, were from the United States, Italy and Spain. The cDNA or gDNA used as material had been derived from T cells, B-cell-depleted T cells, or PBMCs.

Profiling relied on immunoSEQ multiplex PCR, and the TCRdb table lists in-frame clones only, not all of them. The sample consists of 200,000 to 250,000 clones, around four fifths of them appearing once. CDR1 SGHRS and CDR2 YFSETQ come from the germline V gene. There are 14 residues in the CDR3. V shed 2 bases and J 3 bases; nucleotides not matched to a gene: 3. Specimen: peripheral blood. The receptor comes from an older woman who had recovered from COVID-19. The V call is TRBV5-1, the J call TRBJ2-3, with 7 bases matching TRBD1. The CDR3 DNA sequence: TGCGCCAGCAGCTTCAGGGGGACAACAGATACGCAGTATTTT. It yields the protein CASSFRGTTDTQYF.